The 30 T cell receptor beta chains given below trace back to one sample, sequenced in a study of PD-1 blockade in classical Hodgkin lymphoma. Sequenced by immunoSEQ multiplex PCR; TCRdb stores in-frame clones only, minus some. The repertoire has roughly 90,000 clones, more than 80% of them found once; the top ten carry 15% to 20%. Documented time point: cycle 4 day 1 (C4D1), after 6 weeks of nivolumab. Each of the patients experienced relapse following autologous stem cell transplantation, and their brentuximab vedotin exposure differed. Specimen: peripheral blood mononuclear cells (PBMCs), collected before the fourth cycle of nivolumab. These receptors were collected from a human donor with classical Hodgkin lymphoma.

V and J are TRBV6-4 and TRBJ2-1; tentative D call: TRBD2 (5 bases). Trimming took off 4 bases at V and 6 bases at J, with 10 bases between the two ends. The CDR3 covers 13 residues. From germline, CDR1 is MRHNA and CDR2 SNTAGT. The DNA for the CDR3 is TGTGCCAGCAGTGCCGGACTGGTCAATGAGCAGTTCTTC. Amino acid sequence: CASSAGLVNEQFF.

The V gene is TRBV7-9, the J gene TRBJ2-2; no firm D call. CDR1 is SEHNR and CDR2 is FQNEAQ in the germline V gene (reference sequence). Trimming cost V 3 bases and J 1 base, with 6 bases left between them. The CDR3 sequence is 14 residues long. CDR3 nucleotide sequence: TGTGCCAGCAGCTTCTTACAGAACACCGGGGAGCTGTTTTTT. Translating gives CASSFLQNTGELFF.

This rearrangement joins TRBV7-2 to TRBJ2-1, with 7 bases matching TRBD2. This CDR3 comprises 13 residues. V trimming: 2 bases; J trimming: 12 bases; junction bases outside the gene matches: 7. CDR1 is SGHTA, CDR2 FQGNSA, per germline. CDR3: CASSLRSGIGQFF. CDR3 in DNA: TGTGCCAGCAGCTTACGGAGCGGGATTGGGCAGTTCTTC. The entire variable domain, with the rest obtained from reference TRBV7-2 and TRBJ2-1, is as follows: GAGVSQSPSNKVTEKGKDVELRCDPISGHTALYWYRQSLGQGLEFLIYFQGNSAPDKSGLPSDRFSAERTGGSVSTLTIQRTQQEDSAVYLCASSLRSGIGQFFGPGTRLTVL.

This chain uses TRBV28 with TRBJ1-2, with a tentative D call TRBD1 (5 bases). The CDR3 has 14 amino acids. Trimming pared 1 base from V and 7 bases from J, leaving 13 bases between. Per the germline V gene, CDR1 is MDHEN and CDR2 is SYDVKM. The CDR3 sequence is CASSLLAGSAGYTF. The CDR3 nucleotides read TGTGCCAGCAGTTTATTGGCAGGGAGTGCTGGCTACACCTTC.

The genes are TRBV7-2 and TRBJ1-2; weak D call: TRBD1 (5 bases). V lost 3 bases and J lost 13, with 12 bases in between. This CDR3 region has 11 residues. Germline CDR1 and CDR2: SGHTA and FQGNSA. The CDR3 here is CASSLTVFPTF. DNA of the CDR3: TGTGCCAGCAGCTTGACAGTTTTTCCCACCTTC.

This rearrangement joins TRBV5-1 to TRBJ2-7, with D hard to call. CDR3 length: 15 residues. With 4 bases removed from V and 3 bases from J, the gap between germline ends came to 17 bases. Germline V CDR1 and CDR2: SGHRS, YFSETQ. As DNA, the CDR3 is TGCGCCAGCAGCGATGACACCCGTACCCACTACGAGCAGTACTTC. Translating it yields CASSDDTRTHYEQYF.

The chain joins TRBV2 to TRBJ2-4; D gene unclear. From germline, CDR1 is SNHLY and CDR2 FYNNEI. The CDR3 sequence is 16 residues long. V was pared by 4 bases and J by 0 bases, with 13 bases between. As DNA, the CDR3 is TGTGCCAGCAGTGTTGACCGCGATAGAGCCAAAAACATTCAGTACTTC. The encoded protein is CASSVDRDRAKNIQYF. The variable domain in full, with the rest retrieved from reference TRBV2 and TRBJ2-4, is EPEVTQTPSHQVTQMGQEVILRCVPISNHLYFYWYRQILGQKVEFLVSFYNNEISEKSEIFDDQFSVERPDGSNFTLKIRSTKLEDSAMYFCASSVDRDRAKNIQYFGAGTRLSVL.

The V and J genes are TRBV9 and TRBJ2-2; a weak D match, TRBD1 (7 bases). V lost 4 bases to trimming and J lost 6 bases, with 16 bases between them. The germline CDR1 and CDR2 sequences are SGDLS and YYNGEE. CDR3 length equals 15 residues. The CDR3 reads CASSQGGLLPGELFF. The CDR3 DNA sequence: TGTGCCAGCAGCCAGGGGGGACTTTTGCCCGGGGAGCTGTTTTTT.

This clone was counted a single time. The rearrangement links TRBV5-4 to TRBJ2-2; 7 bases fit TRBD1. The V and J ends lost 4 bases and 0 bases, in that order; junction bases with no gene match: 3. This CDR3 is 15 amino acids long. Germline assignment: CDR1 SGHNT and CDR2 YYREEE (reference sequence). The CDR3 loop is CASSADRANTGELFF. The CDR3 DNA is TGTGCCAGCAGCGCCGACAGGGCGAACACCGGGGAGCTGTTTTTT.

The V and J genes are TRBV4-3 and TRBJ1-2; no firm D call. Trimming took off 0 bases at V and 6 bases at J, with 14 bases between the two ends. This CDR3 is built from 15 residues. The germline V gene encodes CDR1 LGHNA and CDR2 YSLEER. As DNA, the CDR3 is TGCGCCAGCAGCCAAGATTTCGCGGGGTGGGATGGCTACACCTTC. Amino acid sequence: CASSQDFAGWDGYTF.

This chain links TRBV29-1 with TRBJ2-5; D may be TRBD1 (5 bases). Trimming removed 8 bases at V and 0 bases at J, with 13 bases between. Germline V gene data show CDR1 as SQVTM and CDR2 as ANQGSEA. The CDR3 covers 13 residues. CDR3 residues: CSFSPGNQETQYF. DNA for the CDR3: TGCAGCTTCTCCCCAGGGAACCAAGAGACCCAGTACTTC.

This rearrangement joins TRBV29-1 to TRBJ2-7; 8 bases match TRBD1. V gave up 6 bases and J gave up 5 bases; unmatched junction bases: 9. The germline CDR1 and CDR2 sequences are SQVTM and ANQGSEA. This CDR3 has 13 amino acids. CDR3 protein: CSVRPGQVNEQYF. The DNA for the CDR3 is TGCAGCGTACGACCGGGACAGGTTAACGAGCAGTACTTC.

The CDR3 loop reads CAISPGSASQYF. The CDR3 bases are TGTGCCATCAGCCCCGGGAGCGCGTCCCAGTACTTC. The chain carries TRBV10-3 and TRBJ2-5; D might be TRBD2 (6 bases). This CDR3 region has 12 residues. V lost 6 bases to trimming and J lost 9 bases, with 14 bases between them. In germline, CDR1 is ENHRY, CDR2 SYGVKD.

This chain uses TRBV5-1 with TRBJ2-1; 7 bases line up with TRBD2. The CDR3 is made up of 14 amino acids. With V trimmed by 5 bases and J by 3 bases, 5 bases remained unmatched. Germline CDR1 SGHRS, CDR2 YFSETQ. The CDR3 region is CASSERELYNEQFF. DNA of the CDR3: TGCGCCAGCAGTGAGCGGGAACTCTACAATGAGCAGTTCTTC.

The CDR3 bases are TGTGCCAGCAGGCAGGGCGAAGGGGCCCAGCATTTT. Translation: CASRQGEGAQHF. The chain has TRBV2 and TRBJ1-5, with TRBD1 as a possible D gene (5 bases). Germline V CDR1 and CDR2: SNHLY, FYNNEI. The CDR3 spans 12 residues. Trimming pared 6 bases from V and 11 bases from J, leaving 14 bases between. Full variable domain (rest looked up from reference TRBV2 and TRBJ1-5): EPEVTQTPSHQVTQMGQEVILRCVPISNHLYFYWYRQILGQKVEFLVSFYNNEISEKSEIFDDQFSVERPDGSNFTLKIRSTKLEDSAMYFCASRQGEGAQHFGDGTRLSIL.

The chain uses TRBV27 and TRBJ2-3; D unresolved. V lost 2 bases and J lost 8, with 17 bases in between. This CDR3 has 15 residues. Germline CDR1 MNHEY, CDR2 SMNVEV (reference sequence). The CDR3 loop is CASSLEVGVSVTQYF. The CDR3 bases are TGTGCCAGCAGTTTAGAAGTGGGCGTCTCTGTTACGCAGTATTTT.

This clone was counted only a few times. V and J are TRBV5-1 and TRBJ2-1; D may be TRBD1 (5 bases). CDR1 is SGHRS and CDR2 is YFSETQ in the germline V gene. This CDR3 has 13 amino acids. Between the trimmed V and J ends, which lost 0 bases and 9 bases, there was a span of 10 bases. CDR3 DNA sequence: TGCGCCAGCAGCTTGGATATAGACAGTGAGCAGTTCTTC. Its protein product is CASSLDIDSEQFF. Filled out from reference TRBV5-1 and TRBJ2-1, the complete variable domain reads KAGVTQTPRYLIKTRGQQVTLSCSPISGHRSVSWYQQTPGQGLQFLFEYFSETQRNKGNFPGRFSGRQFSNSRSEMNVSTLELGDSALYLCASSLDIDSEQFFGPGTRLTVL.

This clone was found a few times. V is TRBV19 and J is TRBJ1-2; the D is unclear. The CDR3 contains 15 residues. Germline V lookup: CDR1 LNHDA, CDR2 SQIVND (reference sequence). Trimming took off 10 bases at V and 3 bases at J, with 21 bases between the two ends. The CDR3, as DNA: TGTGCCACCCGTAGGCGGCCTGCCGGGGACTATGGCTACACCTTC. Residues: CATRRRPAGDYGYTF.

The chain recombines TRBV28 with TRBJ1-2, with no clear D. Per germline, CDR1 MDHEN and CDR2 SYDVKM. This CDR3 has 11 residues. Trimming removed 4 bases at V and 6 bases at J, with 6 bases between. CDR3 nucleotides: TGTGCCAGCAGTTCTGAGGATGGCTACACCTTC. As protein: CASSSEDGYTF.

DNA of the CDR3: TGTGCCAGCAGCCAAGAAGGACAACTGTTTTTT. This encodes CASSQEGQLFF. The chain links TRBV14 to TRBJ1-4; D unresolved. This CDR3 has 11 amino acids. Trimming shortened V by 0 bases and J by 12 bases, and 5 bases separated the two germline ends. The V gene's germline CDR1 is SGHDN and CDR2 FVKESK.

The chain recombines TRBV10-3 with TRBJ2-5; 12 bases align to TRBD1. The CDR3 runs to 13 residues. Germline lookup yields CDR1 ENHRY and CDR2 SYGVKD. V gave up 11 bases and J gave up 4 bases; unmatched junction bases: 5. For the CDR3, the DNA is TGTGCCGTGGGACAGGGGGCCTTAGAGACCCAGTACTTC. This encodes CAVGQGALETQYF.

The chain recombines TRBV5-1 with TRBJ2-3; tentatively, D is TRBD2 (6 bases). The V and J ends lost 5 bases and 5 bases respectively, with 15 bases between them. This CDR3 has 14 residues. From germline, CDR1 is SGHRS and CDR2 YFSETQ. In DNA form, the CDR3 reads TGCGCCAGCAGATTCGGGGGACCCCAAGATACGCAGTATTTT. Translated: CASRFGGPQDTQYF.

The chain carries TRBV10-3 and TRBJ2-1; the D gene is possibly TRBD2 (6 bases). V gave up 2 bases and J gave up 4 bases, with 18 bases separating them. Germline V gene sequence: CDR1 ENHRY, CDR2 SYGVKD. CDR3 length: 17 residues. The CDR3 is CAISEKSLAPVYNEQFF. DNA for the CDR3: TGTGCCATCAGTGAGAAATCCCTAGCGCCAGTTTACAATGAGCAGTTCTTC.

The CDR3 DNA sequence: TGCGCCAGCAGCCCCCTAGGACTAAGCGGCAATGAGCAGTTCTTC. The encoded protein is CASSPLGLSGNEQFF. The chain carries TRBV5-1 and TRBJ2-1; D is possibly TRBD2 (6 bases). The CDR3 spans 15 residues. The germline V and J ends were trimmed by 4 bases and 6 bases, with 17 bases remaining between them. The germline V gene has CDR1 SGHRS and CDR2 YFSETQ.

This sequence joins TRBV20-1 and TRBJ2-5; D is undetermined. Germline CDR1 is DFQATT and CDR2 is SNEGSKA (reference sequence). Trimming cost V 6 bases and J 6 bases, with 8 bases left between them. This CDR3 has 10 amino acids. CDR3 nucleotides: TGCAGTGCAGCTGACCAGACCCAGTACTTC. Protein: CSAADQTQYF.

The CDR3 loop is CASSSQTGKFSGRFYEQYF. CDR3 nucleotides: TGTGCCAGTAGCAGTCAGACAGGGAAGTTTAGCGGGAGATTCTACGAGCAGTACTTC. The chain joins TRBV19 to TRBJ2-7, with 9 bases fitting TRBD2. Unmatched junction bases numbered 21, after V lost 6 bases and J lost 3 bases. Germline V gene sequence: CDR1 LNHDA, CDR2 SQIVND (reference sequence). This CDR3 comprises 19 residues.

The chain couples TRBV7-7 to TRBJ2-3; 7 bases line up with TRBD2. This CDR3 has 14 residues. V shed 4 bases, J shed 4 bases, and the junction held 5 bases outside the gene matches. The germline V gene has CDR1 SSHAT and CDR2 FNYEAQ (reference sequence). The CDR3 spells CASSSSGGSDTQYF. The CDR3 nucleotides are TGTGCCAGCAGCTCCTCGGGAGGTTCAGATACGCAGTATTTT.

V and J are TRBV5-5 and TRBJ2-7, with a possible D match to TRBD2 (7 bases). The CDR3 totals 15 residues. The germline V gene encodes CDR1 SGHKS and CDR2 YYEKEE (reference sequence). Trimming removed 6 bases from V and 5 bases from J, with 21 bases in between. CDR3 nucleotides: TGTGCCAGCATCCCATGGGGCGGGGGCGAGGACGAGCAGTACTTC. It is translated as CASIPWGGGEDEQYF.

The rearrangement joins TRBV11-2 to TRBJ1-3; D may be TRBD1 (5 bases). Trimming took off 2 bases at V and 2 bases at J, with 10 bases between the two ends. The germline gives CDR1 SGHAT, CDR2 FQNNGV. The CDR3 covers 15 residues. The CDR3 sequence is CASSLSWDPGNTIYF. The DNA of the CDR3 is TGTGCCAGCAGCTTAAGTTGGGACCCTGGAAACACCATATATTTT.

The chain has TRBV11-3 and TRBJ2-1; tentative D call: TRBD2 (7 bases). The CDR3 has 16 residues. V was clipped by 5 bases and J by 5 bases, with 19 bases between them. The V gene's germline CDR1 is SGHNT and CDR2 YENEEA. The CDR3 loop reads CASSPRGAGVNNEQFF. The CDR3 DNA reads TGTGCCAGCAGCCCCCGGGGGGCAGGGGTGAACAATGAGCAGTTCTTC. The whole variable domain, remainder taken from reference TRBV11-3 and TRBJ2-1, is EAGVVQSPRYKIIEKKQPVAFWCNPISGHNTLYWYLQNLGQGPELLIRYENEEAVDDSQLPKDRFSAERLKGVDSTLKIQPAELGDSAVYLCASSPRGAGVNNEQFFGPGTRLTVL.